This T cell receptor beta chain was profiled in a study of cytomegalovirus exposure and HLA in healthy donors. General study findings and limits: Reportedly, fewer N-insertions than the roughly 600-donor mean appeared in an Asian-associated ancestry cluster in a later analysis. The HLA-A and HLA-B alleles of most subjects were reportedly predicted accurately from TCR beta sequences.

Worth noting for this clone: Its antigen is undetermined.

It was with 60 Vbeta and 13 Jbeta primers that the PCR ran. The table came from immunoSEQ multiplex PCR; TCRdb's copy has only in-frame clones and leaves some out. The repertoire holds some 170,000 clones, with 75% to 85% as singletons. Although they were nominally healthy when sampled, donors likely had unrecorded immune exposures. The germline V gene encodes CDR1 SGHTA and CDR2 FQGNSA. The CDR3 runs 14 residues. Trimming shortened V by 5 bases and J by 4 bases, and 13 bases separated the two germline ends. The receptor comes from a woman aged 50 to 60 in good health and CMV-seronegative. Sequencing was performed on PBMCs. The rearrangement joins TRBV7-2 to TRBJ2-3; unclear D gene. Here the CDR3 DNA reads TGTGCCAGCAGCACACGCCCCGTCGCAGATACGCAGTATTTT. Translating it yields CASSTRPVADTQYF.